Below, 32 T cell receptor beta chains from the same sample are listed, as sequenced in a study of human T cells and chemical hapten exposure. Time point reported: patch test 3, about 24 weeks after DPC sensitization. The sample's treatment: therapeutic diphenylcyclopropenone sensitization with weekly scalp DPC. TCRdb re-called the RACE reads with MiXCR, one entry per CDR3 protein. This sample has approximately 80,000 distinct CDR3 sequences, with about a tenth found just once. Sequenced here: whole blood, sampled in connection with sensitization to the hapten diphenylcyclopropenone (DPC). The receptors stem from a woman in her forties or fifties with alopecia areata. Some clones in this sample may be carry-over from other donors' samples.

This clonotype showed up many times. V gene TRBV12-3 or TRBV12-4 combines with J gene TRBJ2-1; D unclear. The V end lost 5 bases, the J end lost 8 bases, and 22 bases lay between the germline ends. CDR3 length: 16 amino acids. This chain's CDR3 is CASSPKSAIPSYEQFF. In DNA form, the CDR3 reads TGTGCCAGCAGTCCGAAATCAGCCATTCCGTCCTATGAGCAGTTCTTC.

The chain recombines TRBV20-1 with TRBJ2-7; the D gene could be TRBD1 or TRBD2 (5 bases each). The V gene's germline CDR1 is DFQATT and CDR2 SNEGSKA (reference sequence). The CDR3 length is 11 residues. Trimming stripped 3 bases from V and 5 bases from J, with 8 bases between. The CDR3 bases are TGCAGTGCTAGGTGGGGACACGAGCAGTACTTC. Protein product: CSARWGHEQYF.

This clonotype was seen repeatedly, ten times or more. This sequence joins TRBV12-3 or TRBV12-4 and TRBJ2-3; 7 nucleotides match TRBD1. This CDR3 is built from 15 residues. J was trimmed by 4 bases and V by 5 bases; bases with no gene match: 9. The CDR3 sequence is CASSMDRLGPDTQYF. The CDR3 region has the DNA TGTGCCAGCAGTATGGACAGGCTTGGTCCAGATACGCAGTATTTT.

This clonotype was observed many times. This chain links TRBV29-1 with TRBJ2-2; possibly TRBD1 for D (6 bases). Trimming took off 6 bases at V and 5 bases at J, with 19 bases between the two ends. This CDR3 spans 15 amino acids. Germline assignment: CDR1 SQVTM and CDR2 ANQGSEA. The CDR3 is CSVDDTGFGTGELFF. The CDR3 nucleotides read TGCAGCGTCGACGATACAGGGTTCGGGACCGGGGAGCTGTTTTTT.

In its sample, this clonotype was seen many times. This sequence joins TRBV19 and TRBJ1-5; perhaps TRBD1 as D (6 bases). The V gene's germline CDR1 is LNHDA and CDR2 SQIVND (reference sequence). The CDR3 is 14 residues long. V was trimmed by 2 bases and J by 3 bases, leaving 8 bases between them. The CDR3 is CASSIRDNNQPQHF. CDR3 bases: TGTGCCAGTAGTATAAGGGACAACAATCAGCCCCAGCATTTT. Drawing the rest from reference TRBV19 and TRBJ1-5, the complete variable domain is DGGITQSPKYLFRKEGQNVTLSCEQNLNHDAMYWYRQDPGQGLRLIYYSQIVNDFQKGDIAEGYSVSREKKESFPLTVTSAQKNPTAFYLCASSIRDNNQPQHFGDGTRLSIL.

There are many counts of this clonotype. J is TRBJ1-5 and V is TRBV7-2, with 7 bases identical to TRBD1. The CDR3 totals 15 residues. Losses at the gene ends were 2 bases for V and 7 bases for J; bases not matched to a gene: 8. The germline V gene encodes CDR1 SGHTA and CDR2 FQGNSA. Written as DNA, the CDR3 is TGTGCCAGCAGCTTAACGAGGGGGCAGGGGCAGCCCCAGCATTTT. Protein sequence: CASSLTRGQGQPQHF.

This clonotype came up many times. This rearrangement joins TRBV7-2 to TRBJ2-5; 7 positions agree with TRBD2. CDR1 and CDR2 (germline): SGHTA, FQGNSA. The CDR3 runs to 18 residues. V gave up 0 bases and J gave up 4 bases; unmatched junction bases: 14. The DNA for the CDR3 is TGTGCCAGCAGCTTAGCGAAAGAGTGGGCGGGAGCGCGAGAGACCCAGTACTTC. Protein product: CASSLAKEWAGARETQYF.

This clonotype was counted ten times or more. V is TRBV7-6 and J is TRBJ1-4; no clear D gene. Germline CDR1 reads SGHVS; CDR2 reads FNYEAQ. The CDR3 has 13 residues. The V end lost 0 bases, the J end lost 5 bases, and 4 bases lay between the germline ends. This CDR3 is CASSLARNEKLFF. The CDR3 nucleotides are TGTGCCAGCAGCTTAGCTAGGAATGAAAAACTGTTTTTT.

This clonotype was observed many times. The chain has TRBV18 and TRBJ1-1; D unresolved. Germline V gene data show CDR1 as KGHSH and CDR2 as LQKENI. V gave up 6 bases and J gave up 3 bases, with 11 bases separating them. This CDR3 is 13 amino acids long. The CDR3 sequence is CASSPREYTEAFF. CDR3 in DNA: TGTGCCAGCTCGCCAAGGGAGTACACTGAAGCTTTCTTT.

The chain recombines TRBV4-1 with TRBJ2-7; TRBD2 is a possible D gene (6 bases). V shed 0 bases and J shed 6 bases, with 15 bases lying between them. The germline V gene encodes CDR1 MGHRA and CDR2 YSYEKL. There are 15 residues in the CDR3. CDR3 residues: CASSQEVAGLGEQYF. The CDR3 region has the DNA TGCGCCAGCAGCCAAGAGGTCGCGGGGCTGGGCGAGCAGTACTTC.

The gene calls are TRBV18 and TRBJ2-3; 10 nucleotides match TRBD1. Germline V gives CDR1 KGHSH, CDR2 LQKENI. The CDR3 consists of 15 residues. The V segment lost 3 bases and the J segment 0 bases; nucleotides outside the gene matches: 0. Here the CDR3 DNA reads TGTGCCAGCTCACCGGGACAGGGGAGCACAGATACGCAGTATTTT. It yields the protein CASSPGQGSTDTQYF.

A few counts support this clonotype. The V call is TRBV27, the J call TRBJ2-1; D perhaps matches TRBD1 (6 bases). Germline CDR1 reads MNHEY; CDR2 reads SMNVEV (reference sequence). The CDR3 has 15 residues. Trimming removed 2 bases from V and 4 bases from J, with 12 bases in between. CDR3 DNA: TGTGCCAGCAGTTTAAGGGCCCAGGGGTACAATGAGCAGTTCTTC. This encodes CASSLRAQGYNEQFF.

CDR3 sequence: CSARKGQFRTDTQYF. The CDR3 DNA follows: TGCAGCGCTCGAAAAGGACAGTTTCGGACAGATACGCAGTATTTT. The rearrangement joins TRBV29-1 to TRBJ2-3, with D possibly being TRBD1 (6 bases). The CDR3 extends over 15 amino acids. Germline loops: CDR1 SQVTM, CDR2 ANQGSEA. Trimming took 7 bases from V and 3 from J, leaving 20 bases between them.

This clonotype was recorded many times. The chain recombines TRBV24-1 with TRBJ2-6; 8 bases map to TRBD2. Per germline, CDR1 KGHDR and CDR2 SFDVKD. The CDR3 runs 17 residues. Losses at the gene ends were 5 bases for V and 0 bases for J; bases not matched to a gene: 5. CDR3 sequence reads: CATSGLAGFSGANVLTF. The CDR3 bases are TGTGCCACCAGTGGTCTAGCGGGCTTCTCTGGGGCCAACGTCCTGACTTTC.

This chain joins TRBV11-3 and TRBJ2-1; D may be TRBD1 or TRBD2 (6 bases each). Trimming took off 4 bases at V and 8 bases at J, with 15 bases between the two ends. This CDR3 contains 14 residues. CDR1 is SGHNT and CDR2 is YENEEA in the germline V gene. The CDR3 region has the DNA TGTGCCAGCAGCTCGGGACCCGGGGGCTATGAGCAGTTCTTC. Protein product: CASSSGPGGYEQFF.

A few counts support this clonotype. The CDR3 loop reads CASSQTTGNTEAFF. The CDR3 region has the DNA TGCGCCAGCAGCCAAACGACAGGGAACACTGAAGCTTTCTTT. This chain connects TRBV5-1 to TRBJ1-1; D possibly corresponds to TRBD1 (6 bases). Germline CDR1 is SGHRS and CDR2 is YFSETQ. V lost 4 bases to trimming and J lost 1 base, with 11 bases between them. The CDR3 extends over 14 amino acids. The complete variable domain, with remaining parts taken from reference TRBV5-1 and TRBJ1-1, reads KAGVTQTPRYLIKTRGQQVTLSCSPISGHRSVSWYQQTPGQGLQFLFEYFSETQRNKGNFPGRFSGRQFSNSRSEMNVSTLELGDSALYLCASSQTTGNTEAFFGQGTRLTVV.

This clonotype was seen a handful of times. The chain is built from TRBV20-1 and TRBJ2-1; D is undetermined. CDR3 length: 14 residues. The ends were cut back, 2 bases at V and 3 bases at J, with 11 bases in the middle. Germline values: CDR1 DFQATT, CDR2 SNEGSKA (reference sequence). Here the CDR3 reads CSARSSPLYNEQFF. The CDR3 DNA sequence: TGCAGTGCTAGAAGTAGCCCCCTCTACAATGAGCAGTTCTTC.

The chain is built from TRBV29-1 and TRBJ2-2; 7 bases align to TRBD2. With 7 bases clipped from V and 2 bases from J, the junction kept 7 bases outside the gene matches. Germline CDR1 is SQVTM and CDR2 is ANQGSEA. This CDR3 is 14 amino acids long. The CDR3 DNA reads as TGCAGCGCGACCGGGAGGCTAAACACCGGGGAGCTGTTTTTT. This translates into CSATGRLNTGELFF.

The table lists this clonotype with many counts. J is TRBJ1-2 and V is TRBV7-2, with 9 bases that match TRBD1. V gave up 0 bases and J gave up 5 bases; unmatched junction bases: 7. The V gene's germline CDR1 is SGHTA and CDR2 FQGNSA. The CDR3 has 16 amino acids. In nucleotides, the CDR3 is TGTGCCAGCAGCTTAGCCGGACAGGGGCTCTCTTATGGCTACACCTTC. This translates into CASSLAGQGLSYGYTF.

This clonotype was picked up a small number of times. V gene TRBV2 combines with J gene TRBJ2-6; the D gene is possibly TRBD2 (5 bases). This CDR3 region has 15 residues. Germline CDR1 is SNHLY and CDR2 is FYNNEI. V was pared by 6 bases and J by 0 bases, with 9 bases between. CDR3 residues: CASRERVSGANVLTF. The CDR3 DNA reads TGTGCCAGCAGAGAGAGGGTCTCTGGGGCCAACGTCCTGACTTTC.

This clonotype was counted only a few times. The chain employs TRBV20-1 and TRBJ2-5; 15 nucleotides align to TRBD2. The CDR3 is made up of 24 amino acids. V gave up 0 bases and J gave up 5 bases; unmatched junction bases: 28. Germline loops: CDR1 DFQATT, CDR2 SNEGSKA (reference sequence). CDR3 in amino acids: CSARDTSGTSGRHELAGPGETQYF. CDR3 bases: TGCAGTGCTAGAGATACGTCCGGGACTAGCGGGAGGCATGAACTCGCGGGCCCCGGCGAGACCCAGTACTTC.

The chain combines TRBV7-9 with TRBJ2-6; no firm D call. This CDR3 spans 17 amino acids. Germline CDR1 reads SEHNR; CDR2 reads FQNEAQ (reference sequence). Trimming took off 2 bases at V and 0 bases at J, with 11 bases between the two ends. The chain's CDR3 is CASSLPLTRSGANVLTF. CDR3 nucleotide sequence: TGTGCCAGCAGCTTACCTTTGACCCGCTCTGGGGCCAACGTCCTGACTTTC. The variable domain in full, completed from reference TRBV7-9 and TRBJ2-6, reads DTGVSQNPRHKITKRGQNVTFRCDPISEHNRLYWYRQTLGQGPEFLTYFQNEAQLEKSRLLSDRFSAERPKGSFSTLEIQRTEQGDSAMYLCASSLPLTRSGANVLTFGAGSRLTVL.

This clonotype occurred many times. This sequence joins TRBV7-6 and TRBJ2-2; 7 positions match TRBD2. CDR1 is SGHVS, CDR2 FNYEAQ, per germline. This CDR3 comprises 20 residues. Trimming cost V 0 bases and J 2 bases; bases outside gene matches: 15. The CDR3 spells CASSLALGASGALNTGELFF. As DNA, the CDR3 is TGTGCCAGCAGCTTAGCGCTAGGGGCTAGCGGAGCCCTCAACACCGGGGAGCTGTTTTTT.

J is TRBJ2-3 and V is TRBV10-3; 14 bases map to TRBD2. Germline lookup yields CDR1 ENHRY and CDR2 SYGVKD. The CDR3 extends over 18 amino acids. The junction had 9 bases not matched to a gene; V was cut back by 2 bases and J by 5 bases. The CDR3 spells CAISEGLAGGRSKDTQYF. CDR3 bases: TGTGCCATCAGTGAGGGACTAGCGGGAGGTCGTTCCAAAGATACGCAGTATTTT.

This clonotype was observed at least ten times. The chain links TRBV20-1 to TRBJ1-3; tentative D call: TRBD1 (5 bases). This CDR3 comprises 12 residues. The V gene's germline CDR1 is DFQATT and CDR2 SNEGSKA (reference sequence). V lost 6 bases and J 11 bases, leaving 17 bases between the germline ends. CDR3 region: CSASTRWGAIYF. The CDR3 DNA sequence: TGCAGTGCCAGTACACGCTGGGGGGCCATATATTTT.

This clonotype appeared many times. CDR3 loop: CAWSVRGVGNTEAFF. CDR3 coding DNA: TGTGCCTGGAGTGTACGGGGAGTCGGGAACACTGAAGCTTTCTTT. The chain couples TRBV30 to TRBJ1-1; D gene unclear. Germline CDR1 and CDR2: GTSNPN and SVGIG (reference sequence). V was trimmed by 0 bases and J by 1 base, leaving 12 bases between them. The CDR3 loop spans 15 amino acids.

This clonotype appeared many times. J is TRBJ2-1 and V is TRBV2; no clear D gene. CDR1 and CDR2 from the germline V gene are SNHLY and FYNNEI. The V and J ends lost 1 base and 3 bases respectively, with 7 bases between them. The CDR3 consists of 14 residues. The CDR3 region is CASSEVAVYNEQFF. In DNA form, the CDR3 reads TGTGCCAGCAGTGAAGTGGCAGTCTACAATGAGCAGTTCTTC.

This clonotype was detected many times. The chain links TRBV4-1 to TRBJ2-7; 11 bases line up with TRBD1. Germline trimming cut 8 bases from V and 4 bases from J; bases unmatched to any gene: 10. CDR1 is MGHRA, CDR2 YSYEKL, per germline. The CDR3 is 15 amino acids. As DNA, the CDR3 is TGCGCCAGCTCACCGGGACAGGGGGTCCTTTACGAGCAGTACTTC. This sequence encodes CASSPGQGVLYEQYF.

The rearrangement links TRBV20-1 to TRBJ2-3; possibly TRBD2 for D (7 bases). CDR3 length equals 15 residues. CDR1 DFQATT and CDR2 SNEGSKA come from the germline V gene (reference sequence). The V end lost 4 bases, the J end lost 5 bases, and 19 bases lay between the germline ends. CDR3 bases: TGCAGTGCTACCCAGGGGCTAGCGGACCTAGATACGCAGTATTTT. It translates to CSATQGLADLDTQYF.

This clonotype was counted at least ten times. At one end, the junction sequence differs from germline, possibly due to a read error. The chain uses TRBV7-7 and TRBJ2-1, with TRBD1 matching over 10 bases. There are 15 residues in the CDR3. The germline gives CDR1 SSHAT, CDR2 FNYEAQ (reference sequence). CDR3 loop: CASSSSTGGMNEQFF. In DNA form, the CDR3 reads TGTGCTAGCAGCAGTTCGACAGGGGGCATGAATGAGCAGTTCTTC. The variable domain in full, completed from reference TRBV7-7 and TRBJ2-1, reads GAGVSQSPRYKVTKRGQDVTLRCDPISSHATLYWYQQALGQGPEFLTYFNYEAQPDKSGLPSDRFSAERPEGSISTLTIQRTEQRDSAMYRCASSSSTGGMNEQFFGPGTRLTVL.

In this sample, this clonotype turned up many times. CDR3: CASSEEGISNQPQHF. The CDR3 region has the DNA TGTGCCAGCAGTGAAGAGGGGATTAGCAATCAGCCCCAGCATTTT. V and J are TRBV2 and TRBJ1-5; weak D call: TRBD1 (5 bases). Germline CDR1 reads SNHLY; CDR2 reads FYNNEI. Trimming took off 1 base at V and 0 bases at J, with 7 bases between the two ends. This CDR3 has 15 residues.

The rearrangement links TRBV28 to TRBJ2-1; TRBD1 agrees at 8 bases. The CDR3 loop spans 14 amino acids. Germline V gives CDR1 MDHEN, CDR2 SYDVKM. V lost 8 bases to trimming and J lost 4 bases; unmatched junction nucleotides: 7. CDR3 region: CASQGTGIYNEQFF. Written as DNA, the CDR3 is TGTGCCAGCCAAGGGACAGGAATATACAATGAGCAGTTCTTC.